Below, one T cell receptor (beta chain) is given with its context. Its specificity is unknown. Primers for the PCR totalled 60 Vbeta and 13 Jbeta. The method was immunoSEQ multiplex PCR; TCRdb's version includes in-frame clones alone and lacks a portion of them. The sample has over 130,000 clones; 50% to 75% are singletons. These data belong to a study of cytomegalovirus exposure and HLA in healthy donors. Study overall: Earlier results showed 117 million unique TCR beta sequences derived from about 179 million T cells. Notes on the study in general: Rarity characterized most TCR sequences, yet some public TCRs appeared in many donors.

Germline V gene data show CDR1 as SGDLS and CDR2 as YYNGEE. Trimming cost V 0 bases and J 8 bases; bases outside gene matches: 13. The CDR3 length is 17 residues. The sequence derives from a woman in her sixties or seventies in good health and CMV-seropositive. The chain recombines TRBV9 with TRBJ1-4; 7 bases fit TRBD1. Sequencing was performed on PBMCs. CDR3 amino acids: CASSVGGGDSSWEKLFF. Here the CDR3 DNA reads TGTGCCAGCAGCGTAGGAGGAGGGGACAGTTCTTGGGAAAAACTGTTTTTT. Using reference TRBV9 and TRBJ1-4 for the parts outside the CDR3, the full variable domain is DSGVTQTPKHLITATGQRVTLRCSPRSGDLSVYWYQQSLDQGLQFLIQYYNGEERAKGNILERFSAQQFPDLHSELNLSSLELGDSALYFCASSVGGGDSSWEKLFFGSGTQLSVL.